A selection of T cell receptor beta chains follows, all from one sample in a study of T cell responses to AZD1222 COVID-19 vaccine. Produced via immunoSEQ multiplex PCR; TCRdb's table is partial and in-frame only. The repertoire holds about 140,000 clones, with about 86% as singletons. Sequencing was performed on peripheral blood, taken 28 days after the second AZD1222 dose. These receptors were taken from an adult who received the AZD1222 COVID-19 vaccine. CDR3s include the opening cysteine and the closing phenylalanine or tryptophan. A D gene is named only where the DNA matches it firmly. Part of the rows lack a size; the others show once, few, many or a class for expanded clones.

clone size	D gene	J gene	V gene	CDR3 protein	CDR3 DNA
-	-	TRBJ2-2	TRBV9	CASSVGPSRENTGELFF	TGTGCCAGCAGCGTAGGTCCTAGCAGGGAGAACACCGGGGAGCTGTTTTTT
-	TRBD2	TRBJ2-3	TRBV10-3	CAISSSGRASDTQYF	TGTGCCATCAGTTCTAGCGGGAGGGCGTCAGATACGCAGTATTTT
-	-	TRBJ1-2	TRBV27	CASSRVGDRGYTF	TGTGCCAGCAGTCGGGTGGGGGACCGGGGCTACACCTTC
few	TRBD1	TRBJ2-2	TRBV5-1	CASSLPTGSTGELFF	TGCGCCAGCAGCTTACCGACAGGGTCCACCGGGGAGCTGTTTTTT
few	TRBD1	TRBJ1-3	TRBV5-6	CASSPGTGPGNTIYF	TGTGCCAGCAGCCCAGGGACAGGGCCTGGAAACACCATATATTTT
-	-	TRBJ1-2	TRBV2	CASSASGQGSYGYTF	TGTGCCAGCAGCGCCTCTGGGCAGGGGAGTTATGGCTACACCTTC
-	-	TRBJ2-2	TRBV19	CASSLRRVNTGELFF	TGTGCCAGTAGTTTACGGCGGGTCAACACCGGGGAGCTGTTTTTT
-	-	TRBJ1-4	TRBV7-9	CASNPEPATNEKLFF	TGTGCCAGCAACCCTGAACCAGCAACTAATGAAAAACTGTTTTTT
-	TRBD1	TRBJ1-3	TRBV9	CASSPLGQGAPGNTIYF	TGTGCCAGCAGCCCTTTGGGACAGGGGGCGCCTGGAAACACCATATATTTT
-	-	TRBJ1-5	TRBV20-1	CSASLRGRDDQPQHF	TGCAGTGCTAGTCTGAGAGGGAGGGACGATCAGCCCCAGCATTTT
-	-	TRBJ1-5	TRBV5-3	CARSSTILNGQPQHF	TGTGCCAGAAGCTCCACAATCCTGAACGGTCAGCCCCAGCATTTT
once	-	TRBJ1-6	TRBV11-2	CASSLSGGSSSPLHF	TGTGCCAGCAGCTTATCTGGGGGGAGTAGTTCACCCCTCCACTTT
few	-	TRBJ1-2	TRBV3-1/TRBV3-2	CASSQERTVYTF	TGTGCCAGCAGCCAAGAAAGGACAGTCTACACCTTC
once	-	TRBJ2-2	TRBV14	CASSQERIYYTGELFF	TGTGCCAGCAGCCAAGAAAGGATATATTACACCGGGGAGCTGTTTTTT
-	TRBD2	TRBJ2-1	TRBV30	CAWSPGTSGRGKQFF	TGTGCCTGGAGCCCCGGGACTAGCGGGAGGGGGAAGCAGTTCTTC
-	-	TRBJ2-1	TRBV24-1	CATSDSNLGEKFF	TGTGCCACCAGTGATTCCAATCTAGGGGAAAAGTTCTTC
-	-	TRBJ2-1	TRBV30	CAWSQLTTYNEQFF	TGTGCCTGGAGCCAACTCACGACGTACAATGAGCAGTTCTTC
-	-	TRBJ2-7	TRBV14	CASSRARYEQYF	TGTGCCAGCAGTCGAGCGCGGTACGAGCAGTACTTC
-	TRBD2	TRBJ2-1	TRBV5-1	CASSLSASGLSYNEQFF	TGCGCCAGCAGCTTGTCGGCTAGCGGTCTCTCCTACAATGAGCAGTTCTTC
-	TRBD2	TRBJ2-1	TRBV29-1	CSVEVRLAGYNEQFF	TGCAGCGTTGAGGTCCGACTAGCGGGCTACAATGAGCAGTTCTTC
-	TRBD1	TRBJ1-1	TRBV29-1	CSAKQGFSNTEAFF	TGCAGCGCGAAACAGGGGTTCTCGAACACTGAAGCTTTCTTT
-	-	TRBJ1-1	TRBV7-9	CASAGRNTEAFF	TGTGCCAGCGCTGGGAGGAACACTGAAGCTTTCTTT
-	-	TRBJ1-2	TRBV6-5	CASSIRANYGYTF	TGTGCCAGCAGTATTAGGGCGAACTATGGCTACACCTTC
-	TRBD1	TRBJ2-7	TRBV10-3	CAISEYQGVYEQYF	TGTGCCATCAGTGAGTACCAGGGGGTCTACGAGCAGTACTTC
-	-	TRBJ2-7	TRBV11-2	CASISRDSSYEQYF	TGTGCCAGCATTTCTCGGGACTCTTCCTACGAGCAGTACTTC
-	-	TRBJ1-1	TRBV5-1	CASSLQQANTEAFF	TGCGCCAGCAGCTTACAACAGGCGAACACTGAAGCTTTCTTT
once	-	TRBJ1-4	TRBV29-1	CSVAGPLNEKLFF	TGCAGCGTGGCGGGACCGCTTAATGAAAAACTGTTTTTT
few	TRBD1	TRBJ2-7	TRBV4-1	CASSQDRDRGYEQYF	TGCGCCAGCAGCCAAGATCGGGACAGGGGCTACGAGCAGTACTTC
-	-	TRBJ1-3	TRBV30	CAWKGIGNTIYF	TGTGCCTGGAAAGGGATTGGAAACACCATATATTTT
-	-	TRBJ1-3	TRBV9	CASSSVSSGNTIYF	TGTGCCAGCAGCTCCGTGAGCTCTGGAAACACCATATATTTT
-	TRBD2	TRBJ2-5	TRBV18	CASSPPGGVADQETQYF	TGTGCCAGCTCACCACCGGGGGGGGTAGCGGATCAAGAGACCCAGTACTTC
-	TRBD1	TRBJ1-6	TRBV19	CASSSRDRGSYNSPLHF	TGTGCCAGTAGTTCGAGGGACAGGGGGTCCTATAATTCACCCCTCCACTTT
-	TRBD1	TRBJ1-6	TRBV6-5	CASRPGQVNSPLHF	TGTGCCAGCAGGCCGGGACAGGTGAATTCACCCCTCCACTTT
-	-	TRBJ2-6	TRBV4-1	CASSQVGYLQGHSGANVLTF	TGCGCCAGCAGCCAAGTTGGGTATTTACAGGGCCACTCTGGGGCCAACGTCCTGACTTTC
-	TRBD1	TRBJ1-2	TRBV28	CASSSQGREGYTF	TGTGCCAGCAGTTCACAGGGGCGGGAGGGCTACACCTTC
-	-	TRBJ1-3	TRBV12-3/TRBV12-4	CASGQSSGNTIYF	TGTGCCAGTGGACAGAGCTCTGGAAACACCATATATTTT
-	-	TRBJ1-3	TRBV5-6	CASSLGATAGNTIYF	TGTGCCAGCAGCTTGGGTGCGACAGCGGGAAACACCATATATTTT
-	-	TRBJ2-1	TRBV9	CASSVASRGVDEQFF	TGTGCCAGCAGCGTAGCGTCCAGGGGTGTGGATGAGCAGTTCTTC
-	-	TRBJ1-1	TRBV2	CASTDGGRGEAFF	TGTGCCAGCACCGACGGGGGGCGAGGAGAAGCTTTCTTT
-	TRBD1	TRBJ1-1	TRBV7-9	CASSTWTGRNTEAFF	TGTGCCAGCAGCACTTGGACAGGGCGGAACACTGAAGCTTTCTTT
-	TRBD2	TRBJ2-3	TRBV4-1	CASSQEGGLAIPDTQYF	TGCGCCAGCAGCCAAGAGGGCGGACTAGCTATACCAGATACGCAGTATTTT
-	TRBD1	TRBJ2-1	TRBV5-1	CAPTLRGRPYNEQFF	TGCGCCCCCACCTTGAGGGGGCGGCCCTACAATGAGCAGTTCTTC
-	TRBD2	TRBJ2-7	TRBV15	CATSRGGTSGLPDYEQYF	TGTGCCACCAGCAGAGGGGGGACTAGCGGCCTCCCCGACTACGAGCAGTACTTC
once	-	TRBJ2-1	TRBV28	CASSFRGWYGGNEQFF	TGTGCCAGCAGTTTCAGGGGATGGTACGGAGGTAATGAGCAGTTCTTC
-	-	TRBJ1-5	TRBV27	CASSSPGLNQPQHF	TGTGCCAGCAGTTCGCCGGGACTCAATCAGCCCCAGCATTTT
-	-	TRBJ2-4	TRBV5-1	CASSTGTLAKNIQYF	TGCGCCAGCAGTACCGGGACCTTAGCCAAAAACATTCAGTACTTC
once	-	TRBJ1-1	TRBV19	CASSTPRGNTEAFF	TGTGCCAGTAGTACCCCGAGAGGGAACACTGAAGCTTTCTTT
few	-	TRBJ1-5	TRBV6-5	CASSSDLMGPQHF	TGTGCCAGCAGTTCCGACCTAATGGGTCCCCAGCATTTT
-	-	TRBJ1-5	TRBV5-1	CASSSTGSGNQPQHF	TGCGCCAGCAGCTCGACTGGGTCGGGAAATCAGCCCCAGCATTTT
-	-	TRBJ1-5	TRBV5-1	CASSLEPNQPQHF	TGCGCCAGCAGCTTGGAGCCCAATCAGCCCCAGCATTTT
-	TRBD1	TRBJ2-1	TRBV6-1	CASSDQGTGGYNEQFF	TGTGCCAGCAGTGACCAAGGGACAGGGGGCTACAATGAGCAGTTCTTC